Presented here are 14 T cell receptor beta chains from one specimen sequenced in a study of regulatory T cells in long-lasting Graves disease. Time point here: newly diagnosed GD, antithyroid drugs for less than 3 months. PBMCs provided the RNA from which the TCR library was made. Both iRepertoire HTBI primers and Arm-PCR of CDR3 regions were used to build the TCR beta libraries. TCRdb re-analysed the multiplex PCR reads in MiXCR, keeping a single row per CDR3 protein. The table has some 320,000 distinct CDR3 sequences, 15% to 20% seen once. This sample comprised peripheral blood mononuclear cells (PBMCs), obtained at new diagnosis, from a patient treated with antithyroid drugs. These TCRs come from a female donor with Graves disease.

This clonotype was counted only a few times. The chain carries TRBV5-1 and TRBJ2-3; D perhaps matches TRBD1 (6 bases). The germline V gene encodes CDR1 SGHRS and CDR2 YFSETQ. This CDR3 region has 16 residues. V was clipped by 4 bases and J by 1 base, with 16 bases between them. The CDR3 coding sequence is TGCGCCAGCAGCGGGCGGACAGCATCCGGCACAGATACGCAGTATTTT. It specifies CASSGRTASGTDTQYF.

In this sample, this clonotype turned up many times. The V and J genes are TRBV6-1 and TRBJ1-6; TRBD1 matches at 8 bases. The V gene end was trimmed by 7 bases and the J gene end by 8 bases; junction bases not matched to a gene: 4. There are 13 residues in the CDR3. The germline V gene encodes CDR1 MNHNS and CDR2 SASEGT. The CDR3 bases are TGTGCCAGCAAGGTGACAGGGGATTCACCCCTCCACTTT. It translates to CASKVTGDSPLHF.

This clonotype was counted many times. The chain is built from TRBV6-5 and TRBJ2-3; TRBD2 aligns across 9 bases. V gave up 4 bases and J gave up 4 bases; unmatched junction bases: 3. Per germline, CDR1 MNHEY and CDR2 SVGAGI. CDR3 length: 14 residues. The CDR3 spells CASSFSGSADTQYF. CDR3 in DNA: TGTGCCAGCAGTTTTAGCGGGAGTGCAGATACGCAGTATTTT.

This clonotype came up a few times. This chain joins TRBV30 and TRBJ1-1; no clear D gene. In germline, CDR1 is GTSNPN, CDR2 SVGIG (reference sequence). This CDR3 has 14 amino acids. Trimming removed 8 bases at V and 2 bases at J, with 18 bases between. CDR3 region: CALSFRRTNTEAFF. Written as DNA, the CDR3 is TGTGCCCTTTCCTTCAGGAGAACTAACACTGAAGCTTTCTTT.

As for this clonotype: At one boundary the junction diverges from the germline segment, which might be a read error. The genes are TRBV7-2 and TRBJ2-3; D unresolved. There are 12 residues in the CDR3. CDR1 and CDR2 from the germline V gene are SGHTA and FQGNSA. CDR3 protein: CAGSSYGDTQYF. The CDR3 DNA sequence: TGTGCCGGCAGCTCTTACGGCGATACGCAGTATTTT.

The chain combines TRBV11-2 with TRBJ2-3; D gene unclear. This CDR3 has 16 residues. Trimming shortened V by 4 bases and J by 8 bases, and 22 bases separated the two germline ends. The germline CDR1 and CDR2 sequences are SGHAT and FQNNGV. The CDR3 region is CASSSTPPPSPGTQYF. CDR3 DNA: TGTGCCAGCAGCTCCACTCCCCCTCCCAGCCCGGGTACGCAGTATTTT. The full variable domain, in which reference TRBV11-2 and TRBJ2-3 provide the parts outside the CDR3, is EAGVAQSPRYKIIEKRQSVAFWCNPISGHATLYWYQQILGQGPKLLIQFQNNGVVDDSQLPKDRFSAERLKGVDSTLKIQPAKLEDSAVYLCASSSTPPPSPGTQYFGPGTRLTVL.

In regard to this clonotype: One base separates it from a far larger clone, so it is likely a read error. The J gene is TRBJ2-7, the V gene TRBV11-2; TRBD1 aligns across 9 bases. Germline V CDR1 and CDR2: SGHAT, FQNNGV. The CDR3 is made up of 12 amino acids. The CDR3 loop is CAGRQGGYEQYF. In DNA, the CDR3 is TGTGCCGGCAGACAGGGGGGCTACGAGCAGTACTTC.

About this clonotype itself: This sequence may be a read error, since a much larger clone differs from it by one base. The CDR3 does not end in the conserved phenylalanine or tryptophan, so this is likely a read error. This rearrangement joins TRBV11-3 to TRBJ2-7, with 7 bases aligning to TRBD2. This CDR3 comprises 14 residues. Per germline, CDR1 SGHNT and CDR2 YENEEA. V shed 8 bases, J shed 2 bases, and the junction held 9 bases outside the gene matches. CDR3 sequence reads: CASGSSGITYEQYL. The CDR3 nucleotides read TGTGCCAGCGGTTCAAGCGGGATCACCTACGAGCAGTACCTC.

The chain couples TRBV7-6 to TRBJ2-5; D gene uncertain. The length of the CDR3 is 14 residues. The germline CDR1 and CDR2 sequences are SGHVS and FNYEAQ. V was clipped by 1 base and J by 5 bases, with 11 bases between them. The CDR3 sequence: CASSLEPGSETQYF. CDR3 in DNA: TGTGCCAGCAGCTTAGAGCCGGGTTCGGAGACCCAGTACTTC.

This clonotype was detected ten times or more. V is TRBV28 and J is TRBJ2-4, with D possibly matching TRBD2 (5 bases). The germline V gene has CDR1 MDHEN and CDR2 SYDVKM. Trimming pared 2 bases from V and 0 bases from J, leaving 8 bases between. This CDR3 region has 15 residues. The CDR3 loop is CASSLSGIAKNIQYF. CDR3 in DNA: TGTGCCAGCAGTTTAAGCGGTATAGCCAAAAACATTCAGTACTTC.

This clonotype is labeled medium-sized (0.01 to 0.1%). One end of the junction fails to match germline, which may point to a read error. The DNA for the CDR3 is TGCGCCAGCATCCCGGCGGGGACGAACACCGGGGAGCTGTTTTTT. It yields the protein CASIPAGTNTGELFF. The rearrangement uses TRBV6-1 and TRBJ2-2, with D perhaps matching TRBD2 (6 bases). Per the germline V gene, CDR1 is MNHNS and CDR2 is SASEGT. The length of the CDR3 is 15 residues.

The CDR3 DNA follows: TGCAGCGTCGGAGAGGGGGTGAACACTGAAGCTTTCTTT. This encodes CSVGEGVNTEAFF. V gene TRBV29-1 combines with J gene TRBJ1-1; D may be TRBD1 (6 bases). V was pared by 6 bases and J by 0 bases, with 11 bases between. From germline, CDR1 is SQVTM and CDR2 ANQGSEA. CDR3 size: 13 residues.

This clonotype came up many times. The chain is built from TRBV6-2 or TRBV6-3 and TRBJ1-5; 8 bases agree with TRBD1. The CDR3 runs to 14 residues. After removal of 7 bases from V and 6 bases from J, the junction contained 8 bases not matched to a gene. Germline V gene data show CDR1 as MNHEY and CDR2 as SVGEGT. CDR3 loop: CASNTPGGFQPQHF. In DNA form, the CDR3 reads TGTGCCAGCAATACCCCAGGGGGCTTTCAGCCCCAGCATTTT.

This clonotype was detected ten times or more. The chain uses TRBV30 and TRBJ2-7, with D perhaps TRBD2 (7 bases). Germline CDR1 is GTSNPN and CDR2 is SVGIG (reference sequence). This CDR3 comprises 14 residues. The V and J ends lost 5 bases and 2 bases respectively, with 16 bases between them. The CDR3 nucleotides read TGTGCCTGGGCCCGCGGGGGCGACCCCTACGAGCAGTACTTC. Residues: CAWARGGDPYEQYF.